The 18 T cell receptor beta chains listed next were all sequenced from one sample in a study of cytomegalovirus exposure and HLA in healthy donors. TCRdb keeps only in-frame clones here, not all; method: immunoSEQ multiplex PCR. Here the sample spans some 200,000 clones, about 89% being singletons. The sequenced sample consisted of PBMCs. These receptors all come from a woman between 18 and 29 years old in good health and CMV-seronegative.

V and J are TRBV6-6 and TRBJ1-2, with D perhaps TRBD1 (6 bases). V was clipped by 6 bases and J by 6 bases, with 20 bases between them. Per germline, CDR1 MNHNY and CDR2 SVGAGI (reference sequence). The CDR3 is made up of 15 amino acids. CDR3 in amino acids: CASSESTGPGDGYTF. The CDR3 bases are TGTGCCAGCAGCGAGTCCACAGGGCCCGGGGATGGCTACACCTTC.

This chain links TRBV10-3 with TRBJ2-7; 7 bases are a match to TRBD1. Germline trimming cut 0 bases from V and 2 bases from J; bases unmatched to any gene: 4. The CDR3 has 15 residues. From germline, CDR1 is ENHRY and CDR2 SYGVKD. The CDR3 DNA is TGTGCCATCAGTGAGTCCGGGACAGCTCCCTACGAGCAGTACTTC. Translating it yields CAISESGTAPYEQYF.

The J gene is TRBJ2-7, the V gene TRBV2, with 12 bases fitting TRBD2. The ends lost 7 bases at V and 7 bases at J; junction bases unmatched: 5. Germline assignment: CDR1 SNHLY and CDR2 FYNNEI. The CDR3 contains 13 residues. CDR3 nucleotide sequence: TGTGCCAGCAAACTAGCGGGAGGTCGAGAGCAGTACTTC. This translates into CASKLAGGREQYF.

The gene calls are TRBV7-9 and TRBJ1-4; 9 nucleotides agree with TRBD1. With V trimmed by 5 bases and J by 8 bases, 6 bases remained unmatched. The CDR3 runs to 14 residues. Germline CDR1 and CDR2: SEHNR and FQNEAQ (reference sequence). The CDR3 reads CASSQDRGREKLFF. In DNA, the CDR3 is TGTGCCAGCAGCCAGGACAGGGGTCGAGAAAAACTGTTTTTT.

The chain is built from TRBV9 and TRBJ1-4, with 8 bases matching TRBD1. Germline V gives CDR1 SGDLS, CDR2 YYNGEE. The CDR3 contains 14 residues. The V segment lost 5 bases and the J segment 6 bases; nucleotides outside the gene matches: 6. CDR3: CASSGTGSYEKLFF. CDR3 coding DNA: TGTGCCAGCAGTGGGACAGGATCATATGAAAAACTGTTTTTT.

The chain has TRBV2 and TRBJ1-1; D gene uncertain. This CDR3 region has 11 residues. The germline gives CDR1 SNHLY, CDR2 FYNNEI. Trimming stripped 7 bases from V and 2 bases from J, with 5 bases between. This chain's CDR3 is CASTFNTEAFF. The CDR3, as DNA: TGTGCCAGCACATTTAACACTGAAGCTTTCTTT.

The chain is built from TRBV19 and TRBJ1-2; 7 bases fit TRBD1. Per germline, CDR1 LNHDA and CDR2 SQIVND (reference sequence). J lost 6 bases, V lost 8 bases, and 12 bases had no gene match. The CDR3 extends over 14 amino acids. CDR3: CASSAAGGRDGYTF. The CDR3 DNA is TGTGCCAGTTCCGCGGCAGGGGGTCGCGATGGCTACACCTTC. Drawing the rest from reference TRBV19 and TRBJ1-2, the complete variable domain is DGGITQSPKYLFRKEGQNVTLSCEQNLNHDAMYWYRQDPGQGLRLIYYSQIVNDFQKGDIAEGYSVSREKKESFPLTVTSAQKNPTAFYLCASSAAGGRDGYTFGSGTRLTVV.

The rearrangement joins TRBV6-1 to TRBJ1-3; weak D call: TRBD1 (6 bases). V was cut by 3 bases and J by 2 bases, with 17 bases left in between. The CDR3 has 17 amino acids. The germline CDR1 and CDR2 sequences are MNHNS and SASEGT. CDR3 sequence: CASSEDGRGYAGNTIYF. In DNA, the CDR3 is TGTGCCAGCAGTGAGGATGGTAGGGGGTATGCTGGAAACACCATATATTTT.

The gene calls are TRBV27 and TRBJ1-1, with D unresolved. The length of the CDR3 is 14 residues. The germline gives CDR1 MNHEY, CDR2 SMNVEV (reference sequence). Between the trimmed V and J ends, which lost 5 bases and 4 bases, there was a span of 14 bases. The CDR3 sequence: CASSPGGLVTEAFF. The CDR3 DNA is TGTGCCAGCAGTCCGGGAGGATTAGTCACTGAAGCTTTCTTT.

The chain recombines TRBV6-4 with TRBJ1-1, with a possible D match to TRBD1 (6 bases). The CDR3 totals 13 residues. Germline CDR1 reads MRHNA; CDR2 reads SNTAGT. V gave up 9 bases and J gave up 1 base, with 12 bases separating them. CDR3 sequence: CASQQGWNTEAFF. The CDR3 DNA sequence: TGTGCCAGTCAACAGGGTTGGAACACTGAAGCTTTCTTT.

The chain combines TRBV28 with TRBJ1-1; tentatively, D is TRBD1 (6 bases). The CDR3 length is 15 residues. V lost 3 bases, J lost 3 bases, and 14 bases lay in between. Germline CDR1 and CDR2: MDHEN and SYDVKM. The CDR3 sequence: CASSFTRGYDTEAFF. The CDR3 nucleotides are TGTGCCAGCAGTTTTACCAGGGGCTATGACACTGAAGCTTTCTTT.

The V gene is TRBV4-1, the J gene TRBJ2-5; no clear D. Germline loops: CDR1 MGHRA, CDR2 YSYEKL. The V gene lost 1 base and the J gene lost 5 bases, with 11 bases spanning the gap. The length of the CDR3 is 14 residues. DNA of the CDR3: TGCGCCAGCAGCCAAGGTAGTCTGTGGGAGACCCAGTACTTC. Its translation: CASSQGSLWETQYF.

The V call is TRBV15, the J call TRBJ2-5; 9 bases fit TRBD2. Germline assignment: CDR1 LNHNV and CDR2 YYDKDF (reference sequence). Trimming removed 1 base from V and 4 bases from J; junction bases left unmatched: 10. There are 17 residues in the CDR3. The CDR3 DNA reads as TGTGCCACCAGCAGAGGGGTCGCGGGAGGGCCAATAGAGACCCAGTACTTC. Protein: CATSRGVAGGPIETQYF.

The chain combines TRBV7-2 with TRBJ1-1; TRBD1 is a possible D gene (6 bases). Trimming cost V 4 bases and J 0 bases, with 6 bases left between them. The CDR3 sequence is 13 residues long. The germline V gene encodes CDR1 SGHTA and CDR2 FQGNSA. The CDR3 bases are TGTGCCAGCAGCTGGACAGTGAACACTGAAGCTTTCTTT. The encoded protein is CASSWTVNTEAFF.

The chain's CDR3 is CASSARTRNNEQFF. The CDR3 DNA reads as TGTGCCAGCAGCGCCAGGACTAGGAATAATGAGCAGTTCTTC. This chain joins TRBV9 and TRBJ2-1, with TRBD2 matching 7 bases. The CDR3 loop spans 14 amino acids. Trimming removed 3 bases from V and 7 bases from J; junction bases left unmatched: 7. Germline CDR1 is SGDLS and CDR2 is YYNGEE.

This clone was seen only once. V and J are TRBV5-1 and TRBJ1-2; 10 bases are shared with TRBD1. The CDR3 length is 15 residues. Looked up from germline, CDR1 is SGHRS and CDR2 is YFSETQ. V lost 4 bases, J lost 4 bases, and 7 bases stayed unmatched. The CDR3 reads CASSRQGAYLYGYTF. CDR3 bases: TGCGCCAGCAGCCGACAGGGGGCGTATCTCTATGGCTACACCTTC.

The genes are TRBV19 and TRBJ1-2; the match to TRBD1 covers 7 bases. This CDR3 contains 16 residues. Germline-derived CDR1 and CDR2 are LNHDA and SQIVND (reference sequence). With V trimmed by 4 bases and J by 3 bases, 11 bases remained unmatched. CDR3 loop: CASSKIEQGRDYGYTF. The CDR3 DNA follows: TGTGCCAGTAGTAAGATCGAACAGGGGAGAGACTATGGCTACACCTTC. The whole variable domain, filled in from reference TRBV19 and TRBJ1-2, reads DGGITQSPKYLFRKEGQNVTLSCEQNLNHDAMYWYRQDPGQGLRLIYYSQIVNDFQKGDIAEGYSVSREKKESFPLTVTSAQKNPTAFYLCASSKIEQGRDYGYTFGSGTRLTVV.

CDR3 protein: CASSPQAGGGDGYTF. CDR3 nucleotides: TGTGCCAGCTCACCACAGGCGGGGGGCGGTGATGGCTACACCTTC. J is TRBJ1-2 and V is TRBV18; maybe TRBD1 (6 bases). This CDR3 contains 15 residues. The germline gives CDR1 KGHSH, CDR2 LQKENI. Trimming took 1 base from V and 6 from J, leaving 15 bases between them.